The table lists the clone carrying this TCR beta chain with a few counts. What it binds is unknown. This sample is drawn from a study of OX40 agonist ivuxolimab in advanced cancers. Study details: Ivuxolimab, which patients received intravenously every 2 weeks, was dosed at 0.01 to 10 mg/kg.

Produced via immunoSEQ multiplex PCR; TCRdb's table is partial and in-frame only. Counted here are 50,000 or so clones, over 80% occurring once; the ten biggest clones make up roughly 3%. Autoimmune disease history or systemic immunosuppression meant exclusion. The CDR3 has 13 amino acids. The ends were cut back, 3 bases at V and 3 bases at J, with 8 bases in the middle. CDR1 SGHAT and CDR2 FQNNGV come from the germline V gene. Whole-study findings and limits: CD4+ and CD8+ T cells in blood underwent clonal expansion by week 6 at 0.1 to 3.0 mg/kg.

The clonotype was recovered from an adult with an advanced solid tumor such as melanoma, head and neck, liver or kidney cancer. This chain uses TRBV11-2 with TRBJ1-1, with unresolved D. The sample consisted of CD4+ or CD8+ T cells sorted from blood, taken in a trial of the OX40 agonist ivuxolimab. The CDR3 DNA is TGTGCCAGCAGCTTCGGGGTGTACACTGAAGCTTTCTTT. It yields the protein CASSFGVYTEAFF.